This T cell receptor (beta chain) comes out of a study of graft-versus-host responses after intestinal transplantation. Study background: Every recipient underwent anti-thymocyte globulin induction, then tacrolimus and steroids for three to four years.

The V segment lost 3 bases and the J segment 1 base; nucleotides outside the gene matches: 3. The CDR3 runs to 15 residues. The germline CDR1 and CDR2 sequences are SGHRS and YFSETQ. A remark on this clone: Its antigen is undetermined.

The data were produced by immunoSEQ multiplex PCR, yet TCRdb's version contains in-frame clones alone and is incomplete. The sample has 93,000 or so clones; 80% to 95% are singletons. This sample comprised unstimulated CD8+ T cells sorted from spleen or lymph node cells, obtained before intestinal transplant. The chain links TRBV5-1 to TRBJ1-3; the match to TRBD1 covers 8 bases. This sequence originates from a human donor who received an intestinal transplant. The CDR3 sequence is CASSWTGTSGNTIYF. The CDR3 DNA reads as TGCGCCAGCAGCTGGACAGGGACTTCTGGAAACACCATATATTTT.